This TCR beta chain came from a study of T cells in Graves' hyperthyroidism and ophthalmopathy (dated by TCRdb to between 2018 and 2020). A note on the overall study: Peripheral blood was sampled at the time of initial diagnosis, prior to any treatment. A discovery cohort of approximately 97 patients, roughly 45 with Graves' ophthalmopathy and fewer than 65 with stable Graves' hyperthyroidism, was used to find distinguishing TCR V-J signatures. The 100 discovery patients were randomly split 7:3 into training and test sets. Prospective prediction of ophthalmopathy was tested in an independent validation cohort consisting of fewer than 20 hyperthyroidism patients and around 16 patients who later progressed to ophthalmopathy. According to the paper, TCR Vbeta CDR3 sequencing was carried out on 135 peripheral blood samples, which came from 40 to 45 ophthalmopathy, around 74 hyperthyroidism and some 17 progressor patients. After blood sampling, hyperthyroidism patients were treated with methimazole at a starting dose of 30 mg daily, and ophthalmopathy patients were treated with high-dose intravenous methylprednisolone. Thyroid tissue and blood T-cell repertoires from roughly six Graves' hyperthyroidism patients were also compared in the study.

Hyperthyroidism patients were newly diagnosed, had a disease duration of under 2 months, and were aged 18 to 65 years. The study excluded patients with uncontrolled infections, other autoimmune diseases, pregnancy or lactation. Clinical symptoms, serum thyroxine and TRAb, thyroid ultrasound, and orbital computed tomography formed the basis for the diagnoses. Blood from progressor patients was drawn when they were first diagnosed with hyperthyroidism, before any ophthalmopathy symptoms appeared. Ficoll-Paque density gradient centrifugation was used to isolate PBMCs from 8 to 10 ml of fresh peripheral blood. Progressor patients were defined as those initially diagnosed with Graves' hyperthyroidism in whom ophthalmopathy developed during follow-up. Total RNA was extracted using Trizol reagent, and RNA quality was assessed on an Agilent 2100 Bioanalyzer. Unmatched junction bases come to 10, with V trimmed by 5 bases and J by 5 bases. Per the germline V gene (reference sequence), SEHNR is the CDR1 and FQNEAQ is the CDR2. Including the terminal cysteine and phenylalanine, the CDR3 comprises 16 residues. CDR3 DNA only is kept here, 48 bases in frame from base 1.

TCR beta CDR3 regions were amplified from RNA transcripts. For the first round of RT-PCR on the TCR CDR3, the HTBI primer set was used together with the Qiagen OneStep RT-PCR kit. Libraries were constructed in a second round of multiplex PCR, after which size selection and purification were carried out. Libraries were sequenced paired-end with 100 bp reads on an Illumina HiSeq2000. As for the original processing: Raw data were processed with SOAPnuke, discarding reads with adapters, uncalled bases, mean Phred below 15, or no exact constant-primer or identifier match. High-quality paired reads were merged with COPE v1.2.5, and unique nucleotide sequences were defined as clonotypes. MiTCR v1.1 was used to align the clonotypes against IMGT TRBV, TRBD and TRBJ reference segments. The analysis was restricted to V-J combinations with a frequency above 0.0001, which together covered 99% to 99.2% of the repertoires. A TCS score was defined as the ratio between F50 (clonal expansion) and ExV (chaos), using BLOSUM62-based TCRdist between CDR3 peptides within each V-J. Welch's t-statistics and random forest reduced approximately 520 V-J features to about 13, which were used in a naive Bayes classifier (R e1071). The public reads were run again by TCRdb, first through fastp at Q25 and then through MiXCR, and only productive beta chains were kept. Identical CDR3 proteins give one entry, which carries the most common genes and DNA. These V and J calls rely on TCRdb rather than the paper's analysis. This sample has about 180,000 distinct CDR3 sequences in its table, and about 9% of those were observed once. Roughly a fifth of the sample goes to the ten largest clones.

This clonotype was detected many times. It lacks a known antigen. Base quality data are lacking; no much larger clone is found one base away. General study outcomes and caveats: A model built on a 13 V-J signature distinguished ophthalmopathy from stable hyperthyroidism, reaching about 89% sensitivity and about 81% specificity in cross-validation and 80%/75% in testing. In validation, progression to ophthalmopathy was predicted by the model with nearly 71% sensitivity and just over 72% specificity, a median of around 6.5 months before onset. Sample size was not statistically predetermined, and investigators were not blinded to group allocation. Blood samples also contained most of the expanded thyroid clonotypes (frequency above 0.001), which suggests that blood repertoires may reflect thyroid immune responses.

The sample consisted of blood. This receptor was identified in a young woman with Graves' hyperthyroidism that later progressed to Graves' ophthalmopathy. The receptor chain draws on TRBV7-9 and TRBJ2-1; 9 bases in between match TRBD2. The DNA sequence is as follows: TGTGCCAGCAGCCCCGGGAGCGGGAGGTGGGACAATGAGCAGTTCTTC. Its translation reads: CASSPGSGRWDNEQFF.